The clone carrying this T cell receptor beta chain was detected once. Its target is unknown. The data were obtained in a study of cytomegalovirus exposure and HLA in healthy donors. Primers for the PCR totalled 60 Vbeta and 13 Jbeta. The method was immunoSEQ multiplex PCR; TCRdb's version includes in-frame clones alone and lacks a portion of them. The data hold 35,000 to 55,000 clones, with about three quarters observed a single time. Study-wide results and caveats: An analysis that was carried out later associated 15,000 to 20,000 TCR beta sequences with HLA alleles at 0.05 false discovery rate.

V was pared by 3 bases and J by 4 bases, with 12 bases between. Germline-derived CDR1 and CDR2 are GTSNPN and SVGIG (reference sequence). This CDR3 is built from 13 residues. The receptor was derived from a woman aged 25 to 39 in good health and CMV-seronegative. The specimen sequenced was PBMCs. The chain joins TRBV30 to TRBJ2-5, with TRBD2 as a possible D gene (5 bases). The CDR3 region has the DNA TGTGCCTGGAGGGTCCGGGGTACAGAGACCCAGTACTTC. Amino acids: CAWRVRGTETQYF. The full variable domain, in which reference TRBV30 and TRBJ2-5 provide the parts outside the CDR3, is SQTIHQWPATLVQPVGSPLSLECTVEGTSNPNLYWYRQAAGRGLQLLFYSVGIGQISSEVPQNLSASRPQDRQFILSSKKLLLSDSGFYLCAWRVRGTETQYFGPGTRLLVL.